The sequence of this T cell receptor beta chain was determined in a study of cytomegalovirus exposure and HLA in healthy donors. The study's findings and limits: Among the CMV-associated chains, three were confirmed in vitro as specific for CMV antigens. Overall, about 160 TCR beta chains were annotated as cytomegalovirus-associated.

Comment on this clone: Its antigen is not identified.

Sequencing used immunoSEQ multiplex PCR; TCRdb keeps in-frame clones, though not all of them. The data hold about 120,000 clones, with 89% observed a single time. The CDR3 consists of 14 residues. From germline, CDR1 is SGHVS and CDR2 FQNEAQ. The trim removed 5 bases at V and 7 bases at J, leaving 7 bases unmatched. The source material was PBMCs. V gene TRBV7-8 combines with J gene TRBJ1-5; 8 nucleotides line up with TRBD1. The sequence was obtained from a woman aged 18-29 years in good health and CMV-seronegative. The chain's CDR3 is CASSPTGGYQPQHF. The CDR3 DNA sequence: TGTGCCAGCAGCCCAACAGGGGGATACCAGCCCCAGCATTTT.